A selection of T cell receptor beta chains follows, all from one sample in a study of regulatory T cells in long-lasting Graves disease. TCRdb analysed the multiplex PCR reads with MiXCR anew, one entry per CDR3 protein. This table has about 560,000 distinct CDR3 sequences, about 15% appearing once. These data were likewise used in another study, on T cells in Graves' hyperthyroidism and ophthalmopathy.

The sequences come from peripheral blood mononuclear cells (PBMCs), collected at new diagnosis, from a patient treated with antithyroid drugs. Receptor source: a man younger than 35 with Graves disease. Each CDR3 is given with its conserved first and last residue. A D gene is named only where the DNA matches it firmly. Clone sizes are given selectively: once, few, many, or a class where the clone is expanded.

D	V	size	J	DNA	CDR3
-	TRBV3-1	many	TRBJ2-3	TGTGCCAGCAGCCGGGCAGGCACAGATACGCAGTATTTT	CASSRAGTDTQYF
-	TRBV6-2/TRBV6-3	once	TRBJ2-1	TGTGCCAGCAAAGTCAGCTCCTACAATGAGCAGTTCTTC	CASKVSSYNEQFF
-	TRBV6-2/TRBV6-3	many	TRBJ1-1	TGTGCCAGCAGAAAGGACGGGAACACTGAAGCTTTCTTT	CASRKDGNTEAFF
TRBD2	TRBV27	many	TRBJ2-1	TGTGCCAGCAGTCCCTACCGACTAGCGGGAGCGTCCTACAATGAGCAGTTCTTC	CASSPYRLAGASYNEQFF
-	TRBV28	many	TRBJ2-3	TGTGCCAGCAGTTTATTGGCGGGGGCGGGAGATACGCAGTATTTT	CASSLLAGAGDTQYF
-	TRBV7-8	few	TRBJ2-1	TGTGCCAGCAGCTTACAAAGTGTGACAGCGATTCTCAATGAGCAGTTCTTC	CASSLQSVTAILNEQFF
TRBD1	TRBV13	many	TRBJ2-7	TGTGCCAGCAGGCCGACCGGGACAGCCTCCTACGAGCAGTACTTC	CASRPTGTASYEQYF
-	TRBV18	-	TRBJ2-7	TGTGCCAGCTCACCAAGCAGGGTCCTCTACGAGCAGTACTTC	CASSPSRVLYEQYF
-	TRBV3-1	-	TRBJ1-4	TGTGCCAGCAGCCCTCGGGCCTCTAATGAAAAACTGTTTTTT	CASSPRASNEKLFF
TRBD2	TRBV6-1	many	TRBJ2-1	TGTGCCAGCAGTCTAGCGGGAGGCCCCTCAATTGAGCAGTTCTTC	CASSLAGGPSIEQFF
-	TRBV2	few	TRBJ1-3	TGTGCCAGCAGTGAAGCGCGGTCTGGAAACACCATATATTTT	CASSEARSGNTIYF
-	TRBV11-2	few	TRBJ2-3	TGTGCCAGCAGCTCCCGGGCTGAAGTCCGGATCCCAGATACGCAGTATTTT	CASSSRAEVRIPDTQYF
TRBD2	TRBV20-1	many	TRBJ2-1	TGCAGTGCTAGCGAGCGGGAGGGCGAGTCGGATGAGCAGTTCTTC	CSASEREGESDEQFF
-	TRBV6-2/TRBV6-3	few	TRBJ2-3	TGTGCCAGCAGTTACTCGAGCGTGGCAGATACGCAGTATTTT	CASSYSSVADTQYF
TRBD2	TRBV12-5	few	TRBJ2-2	TGTGCTAGTGGAGCAACCGGGACTAGCGGGAGAGGGGGGGCCGGGGAGCTGTTTTTT	CASGATGTSGRGGAGELFF
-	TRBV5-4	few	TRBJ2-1	TGTGCCAGCAGCTTGGAGCTGGCAGTCAATGAGCAGTTCTTC	CASSLELAVNEQFF
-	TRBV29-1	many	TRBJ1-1	TGCAGCGTTGCCGACACTGAAGCTTTCTTT	CSVADTEAFF
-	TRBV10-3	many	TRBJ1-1	TGTGCCATCAGAGAGGGTGGGAAGGACACTGAAGCTTTCTTT	CAIREGGKDTEAFF
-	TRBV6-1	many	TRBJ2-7	TGTGCCAGCAGCCAAGGGGGATGGTACGAGCAGTACTTC	CASSQGGWYEQYF
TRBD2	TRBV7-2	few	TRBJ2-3	TGTGCCAGCAGCCTACAGAGACTAGCGGGAGGAGGTACAGATACGCAGTATTTT	CASSLQRLAGGGTDTQYF
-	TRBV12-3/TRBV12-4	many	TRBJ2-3	TGTGCCACCAGCTCTACGTTGGATACGCAGTATTTT	CATSSTLDTQYF
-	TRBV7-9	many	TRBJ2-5	TGTGCCAGCAGCCCTAGACTTGGGGAGACCCAGTACTTC	CASSPRLGETQYF
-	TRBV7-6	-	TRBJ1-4	TGTGCCAGCAGCTTAAGGCCTCGTTTAGAGGATGAAAAACTGTTTTTT	CASSLRPRLEDEKLFF
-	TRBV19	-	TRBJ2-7	TGTGCCAGTAGTATATTGCAGGGCTACGAGCAGTACTTC	CASSILQGYEQYF
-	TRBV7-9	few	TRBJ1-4	TGTGCCAGCAGCTTAGTTCCGGATGAAAAACTGTTTTTT	CASSLVPDEKLFF
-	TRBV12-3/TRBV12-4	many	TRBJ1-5	TGTGCCAGCAGTTTCCTCTCAGGCCTCCTCGGTAGCAATCAGCCCCAGCATTTT	CASSFLSGLLGSNQPQHF
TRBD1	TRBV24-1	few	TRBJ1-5	TGTGCCACCAGTGATGTGGAACAGGGGTGGAATCAGCCCCAGCATTTT	CATSDVEQGWNQPQHF
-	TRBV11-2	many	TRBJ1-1	TGTGCCAGCAGCTTATCAACGGGGGAGGCGACTGAAGCTTTCTTT	CASSLSTGEATEAFF